Presented here are 16 T cell receptor beta chains from one specimen sequenced in a study of cytomegalovirus exposure and HLA in healthy donors. 13 Jbeta primers and 60 Vbeta primers were used for the PCR. Profiling relied on immunoSEQ multiplex PCR, and the TCRdb table lists in-frame clones only, not all of them. Among some 120,000 clones, 75% to 85% were seen once, and the ten largest hold approximately 4%. The sequencing sample was made of PBMCs. Receptor source: a man aged 30 to 45 in good health and CMV-seropositive.

The rearrangement joins TRBV27 to TRBJ2-7, with 7 bases that match TRBD2. The CDR3 has 15 amino acids. CDR1 and CDR2 (germline): MNHEY, SMNVEV (reference sequence). V was pared by 4 bases and J by 0 bases, with 6 bases of the junction left unmatched. CDR3 region: CASSSAGESSYEQYF. The CDR3 bases are TGTGCCAGCAGTTCCGCGGGGGAGAGCTCCTACGAGCAGTACTTC.

The chain uses TRBV21-1 and TRBJ1-2; no DNA check was done on the table's D call, TRBD1. TRBV21-1 is a known pseudogene. This CDR3 contains 15 residues. CDR3 nucleotide sequence: TGTGCCAGCAGCAAACCGGGACAGGGATTGGATGGCTACACCTTC. This codes for CASSKPGQGLDGYTF.

The rearrangement joins TRBV11-3 to TRBJ2-5; the D gene is possibly TRBD2 (6 bases). CDR1 and CDR2 (germline): SGHNT, YENEEA. V gave up 0 bases and J gave up 7 bases, with 15 bases separating them. There are 15 residues in the CDR3. This CDR3 reads CASSLEGTPGVTQYF. CDR3 in DNA: TGTGCCAGCAGCTTAGAAGGGACTCCCGGGGTGACCCAGTACTTC. Full variable domain (outside the CDR3, taken from reference TRBV11-3 and TRBJ2-5): EAGVVQSPRYKIIEKKQPVAFWCNPISGHNTLYWYLQNLGQGPELLIRYENEEAVDDSQLPKDRFSAERLKGVDSTLKIQPAELGDSAVYLCASSLEGTPGVTQYFGPGTRLLVL.

The V and J genes are TRBV2 and TRBJ2-7; D gene uncertain. V shed 2 bases and J shed 6 bases, with 11 bases lying between them. The CDR3 has 13 amino acids. Germline V gene lookup returns CDR1 SNHLY and CDR2 FYNNEI. In DNA form, the CDR3 reads TGTGCCAGCAGTGAAATCGGCGGCGGCGAGCAGTACTTC. Its protein product is CASSEIGGGEQYF.

This clone appeared a few times. The chain employs TRBV27 and TRBJ1-2; D not resolved. Deletions cut 5 bases from V and 2 bases from J, with 24 bases between. The CDR3 totals 18 residues. CDR1 MNHEY and CDR2 SMNVEV come from the germline V gene (reference sequence). The chain's CDR3 is CASSKTNRGDAGNYGYTF. The CDR3 DNA reads TGTGCCAGCAGTAAGACGAACCGGGGAGACGCGGGCAACTATGGCTACACCTTC.

The chain links TRBV5-5 to TRBJ2-1, with 8 positions matching TRBD2. J lost 15 bases, V lost 5 bases, and 7 bases had no gene match. The germline V gene has CDR1 SGHKS and CDR2 YYEKEE (reference sequence). This CDR3 region has 11 residues. DNA of the CDR3: TGTGCCAGCAGTTCCGGGACTAGACCGTTCTTC. Translated: CASSSGTRPFF.

This sequence joins TRBV19 and TRBJ2-5, with a tentative D call TRBD1 (5 bases). Deletions cut 5 bases from V and 2 bases from J, with 12 bases between. Germline V gene lookup returns CDR1 LNHDA and CDR2 SQIVND (reference sequence). CDR3 length equals 14 residues. CDR3 bases: TGTGCCAGTAGTCCGAGGACACCACAAGAGACCCAGTACTTC. It translates to CASSPRTPQETQYF. Complete variable domain (other parts from reference TRBV19 and TRBJ2-5): DGGITQSPKYLFRKEGQNVTLSCEQNLNHDAMYWYRQDPGQGLRLIYYSQIVNDFQKGDIAEGYSVSREKKESFPLTVTSAQKNPTAFYLCASSPRTPQETQYFGPGTRLLVL.

This chain links TRBV6-5 with TRBJ1-4; D is unclear. The CDR3 runs 14 residues. Trimming took off 7 bases at V and 4 bases at J, with 13 bases between the two ends. Germline V gene data show CDR1 as MNHEY and CDR2 as SVGAGI. Written as DNA, the CDR3 is TGTGCCAGCATACGGTCGGGAAATAATGAAAAACTGTTTTTT. It translates to CASIRSGNNEKLFF.

The rearrangement joins TRBV15 to TRBJ2-3; 12 bases line up with TRBD2. The J segment lost 1 base and the V segment lost 5 bases, leaving 13 bases of the junction unmatched. Germline V gene data show CDR1 as LNHNV and CDR2 as YYDKDF (reference sequence). The CDR3 totals 19 residues. This CDR3 is CATSRGSSGGAGGTDTQYF. The CDR3 DNA reads as TGTGCCACCAGCCGGGGGTCTAGCGGGGGGGCCGGGGGCACAGATACGCAGTATTTT.

The rearrangement links TRBV19 to TRBJ2-1; D possibly corresponds to TRBD2 (6 bases). Germline values: CDR1 LNHDA, CDR2 SQIVND (reference sequence). V gave up 8 bases and J gave up 2 bases, with 7 bases separating them. There are 12 residues in the CDR3. CDR3 in amino acids: CASGGAYNEQFF. CDR3 DNA: TGTGCCAGTGGAGGGGCCTACAATGAGCAGTTCTTC.

The rearrangement uses TRBV6-4 and TRBJ2-3; TRBD2 matches 10 bases. Per germline, CDR1 MRHNA and CDR2 SNTAGT. The CDR3 has 16 residues. V lost 0 bases to trimming and J lost 5 bases; unmatched junction nucleotides: 5. Written as DNA, the CDR3 is TGTGCCAGCAGTGACTCAGCGGGGGGGCCGGGAGATACGCAGTATTTT. It encodes CASSDSAGGPGDTQYF.

This chain links TRBV11-2 with TRBJ2-7; TRBD2 is a possible D gene (5 bases). This CDR3 spans 14 amino acids. CDR1 and CDR2 (germline): SGHAT, FQNNGV. V lost 1 base, J lost 2 bases, and 9 bases lay in between. The chain's CDR3 is CASSLGFGAYEQYF. In DNA form, the CDR3 reads TGTGCCAGCAGCTTAGGGTTCGGGGCCTACGAGCAGTACTTC.

The genes are TRBV28 and TRBJ2-1, with 10 nucleotides matching TRBD1. Trimming cost V 6 bases and J 1 base; bases outside gene matches: 3. Germline V lookup: CDR1 MDHEN, CDR2 SYDVKM. CDR3 size: 15 residues. CDR3 bases: TGTGCCAGCAGATGGACAGGGGGGTCCTACAATGAGCAGTTCTTC. Amino acid sequence: CASRWTGGSYNEQFF.

This clone was counted once. This chain uses TRBV7-3 with TRBJ2-5, with 14 bases identical to TRBD2. With V trimmed by 5 bases and J by 2 bases, 7 bases remained unmatched. The CDR3 totals 17 residues. Germline lookup yields CDR1 SGHTA and CDR2 FQGTGA. CDR3 sequence: CASSPGLAGGVQETQYF. The CDR3 DNA follows: TGTGCCAGCAGCCCCGGACTAGCGGGGGGTGTACAAGAGACCCAGTACTTC.

The chain is built from TRBV25-1 and TRBJ2-7; D is perhaps TRBD2 (6 bases). From germline, CDR1 is MGHDK and CDR2 SYGVNS. The CDR3 sequence is 14 residues long. The ends were cut back, 1 base at V and 3 bases at J, with 10 bases in the middle. CDR3 protein: CASSEWGGIYEQYF. CDR3 nucleotides: TGTGCCAGCAGTGAATGGGGAGGCATCTACGAGCAGTACTTC.

The J gene is TRBJ1-1, the V gene TRBV4-3, with TRBD1 matching 8 bases. Unmatched junction bases numbered 9, after V lost 4 bases and J lost 5 bases. Germline CDR1 reads LGHNA; CDR2 reads YSLEER. The CDR3 is made up of 15 amino acids. The CDR3 sequence is CASSPQTGAWTEAFF. The CDR3 DNA is TGCGCCAGCAGCCCTCAGACAGGGGCTTGGACTGAAGCTTTCTTT.